The 8 T cell receptor beta chains given below trace back to one sample, sequenced in a study of cytomegalovirus exposure and HLA in healthy donors. Primers: 60 Vbeta forward and 13 Jbeta reverse. Using immunoSEQ multiplex PCR, the repertoire was profiled, and TCRdb retains in-frame clones only, with some absent. This repertoire includes 40,000 to 60,000 clones. The specimen was PBMCs. The receptors derive from a female donor in good health and CMV-seronegative.

The J gene is TRBJ2-1, the V gene TRBV4-2; TRBD2 matches at 8 bases. The junction had 7 bases not matched to a gene; V was cut back by 4 bases and J by 5 bases. CDR3 size: 15 residues. Germline CDR1 and CDR2: LGHNA and YNFKEQ. The CDR3 nucleotides are TGTGCCAGCAGCCCCGGAGCGGGAGATGACAATGAGCAGTTCTTC. Protein sequence: CASSPGAGDDNEQFF.

The chain combines TRBV4-1 with TRBJ1-6; unclear D gene. The V and J ends lost 7 bases and 9 bases respectively, with 16 bases between them. The CDR3 length is 14 residues. CDR1 and CDR2 (germline): MGHRA, YSYEKL. This chain's CDR3 is CASMGPGLVSPLHF. CDR3 bases: TGCGCCAGCATGGGTCCCGGTCTAGTTTCACCCCTCCACTTT.

The chain employs TRBV30 and TRBJ2-7; no clear D. Germline V lookup: CDR1 GTSNPN, CDR2 SVGIG (reference sequence). The V gene lost 0 bases and the J gene lost 5 bases, with 14 bases spanning the gap. This CDR3 contains 14 residues. In nucleotides, the CDR3 is TGTGCCTGGAGTGTGGCAGTCCTTGCGGACGAGCAGTACTTC. Encoded protein: CAWSVAVLADEQYF.

Details on this clone: This specimen includes other DNA sequences encoding the same CDR3. V is TRBV4-3 and J is TRBJ2-3; 13 nucleotides agree with TRBD2. In germline, CDR1 is LGHNA, CDR2 YSLEER. The CDR3 has 17 amino acids. J gave up 2 bases and V 0 bases, and 2 bases lay outside the gene matches. The CDR3 is CASSQDGLAGVTDTQYF. Here the CDR3 DNA reads TGCGCCAGCAGCCAAGATGGACTAGCGGGGGTCACAGATACGCAGTATTTT.

The genes are TRBV9 and TRBJ2-5; D gene ambiguous. The CDR3 covers 14 residues. Germline V gene lookup returns CDR1 SGDLS and CDR2 YYNGEE. V was trimmed by 0 bases and J by 1 base, leaving 7 bases between them. CDR3 coding DNA: TGTGCCAGCAGCGTAGGAACCAGCCAAGAGACCCAGTACTTC. This encodes CASSVGTSQETQYF.

The rearrangement joins TRBV7-2 to TRBJ1-6; TRBD1 is a possible D gene (5 bases). The CDR3 runs to 15 residues. In germline, CDR1 is SGHTA, CDR2 FQGNSA. Trimming took off 1 base at V and 10 bases at J, with 14 bases between the two ends. The CDR3, as DNA: TGTGCCAGCAGCTTAGATGCAGGGCGGACCTCACCCCTCCACTTT. This gives the protein CASSLDAGRTSPLHF. The complete variable domain, with remaining parts taken from reference TRBV7-2 and TRBJ1-6, reads GAGVSQSPSNKVTEKGKDVELRCDPISGHTALYWYRQSLGQGLEFLIYFQGNSAPDKSGLPSDRFSAERTGGSVSTLTIQRTQQEDSAVYLCASSLDAGRTSPLHFGNGTRLTVT.

V gene TRBV9 combines with J gene TRBJ1-1; D remains ambiguous. Deletions cut 0 bases from V and 1 base from J, with 7 bases between. The CDR3 has 14 residues. Germline lookup yields CDR1 SGDLS and CDR2 YYNGEE. The CDR3 spells CASSVGEGNTEAFF. CDR3 nucleotides: TGTGCCAGCAGCGTAGGGGAGGGGAACACTGAAGCTTTCTTT.

CDR3 coding DNA: TGTGCCAGCAGTCGGGGACTGTCTAACTATGGCTACACCTTC. As protein: CASSRGLSNYGYTF. The chain has TRBV6-1 and TRBJ1-2; D is possibly TRBD1 (5 bases). Per germline, CDR1 MNHNS and CDR2 SASEGT. V was shortened by 5 bases and J by 0 bases, with 10 bases between the two germline ends. This CDR3 is 14 amino acids long.